These 2 T cell receptor beta chains originate from one sample sequenced in a study of siplizumab effects on memory and regulatory T cells. Libraries were prepared by immunoSEQ multiplex PCR; TCRdb keeps only in-frame clonotypes and omits some of them. The sample lists about 60,000 clones; 83% were seen once. The material sequenced was memory CD4+ T cells sorted from blood. The source is a human donor in good health.

The chain couples TRBV2 to TRBJ2-1; D gene ambiguous. This CDR3 is 12 amino acids long. Germline CDR1 reads SNHLY; CDR2 reads FYNNEI. V shed 2 bases and J shed 9 bases, with 8 bases lying between them. For the CDR3, the DNA is TGTGCCAGCAGTGAAATGGGTATTGAGCAGTTCTTC. Its protein product is CASSEMGIEQFF.

The CDR3, as DNA: TGTGCCAGCAGCGCGGACGGCTATCAGCCCCAGCATTTT. Amino acid sequence: CASSADGYQPQHF. The V call is TRBV7-2, the J call TRBJ1-5; D remains unclear. Looked up from germline, CDR1 is SGHTA and CDR2 is FQGNSA. Between the trimmed V and J ends, which lost 5 bases and 5 bases, there was a span of 10 bases. The CDR3 is made up of 13 amino acids.